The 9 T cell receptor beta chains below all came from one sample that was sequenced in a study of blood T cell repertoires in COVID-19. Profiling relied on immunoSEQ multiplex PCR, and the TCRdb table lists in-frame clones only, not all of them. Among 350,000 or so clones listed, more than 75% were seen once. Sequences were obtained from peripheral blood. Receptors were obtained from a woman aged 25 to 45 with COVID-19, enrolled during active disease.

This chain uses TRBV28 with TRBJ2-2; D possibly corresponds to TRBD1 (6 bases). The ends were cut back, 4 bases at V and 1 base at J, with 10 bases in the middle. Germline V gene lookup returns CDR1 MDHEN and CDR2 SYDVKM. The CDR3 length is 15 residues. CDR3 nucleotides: TGTGCCAGCAGTTACCCGGGACAGAACACCGGGGAGCTGTTTTTT. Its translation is CASSYPGQNTGELFF. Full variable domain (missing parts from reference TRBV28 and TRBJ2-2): DVKVTQSSRYLVKRTGEKVFLECVQDMDHENMFWYRQDPGLGLRLIYFSYDVKMKEKGDIPEGYSVSREKKERFSLILESASTNQTSMYLCASSYPGQNTGELFFGEGSRLTVL.

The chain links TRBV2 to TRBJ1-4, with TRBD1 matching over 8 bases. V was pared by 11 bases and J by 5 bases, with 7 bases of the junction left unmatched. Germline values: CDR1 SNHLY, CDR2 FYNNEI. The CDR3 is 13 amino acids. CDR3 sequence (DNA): TGTGCCGTACGGGACAGGCAAAATGAAAAACTGTTTTTT. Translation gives CAVRDRQNEKLFF.

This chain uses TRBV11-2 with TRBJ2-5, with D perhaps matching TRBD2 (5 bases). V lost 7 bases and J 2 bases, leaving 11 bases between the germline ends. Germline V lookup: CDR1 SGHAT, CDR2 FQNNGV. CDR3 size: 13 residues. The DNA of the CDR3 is TGTGCCAGCACTACGGACTTACAAGAGACCCAGTACTTC. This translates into CASTTDLQETQYF.

The DNA for the CDR3 is TGTGCCAGCATGCGGGCAGGGGGCGCAGAGACCCAGTACTTC. Translating gives CASMRAGGAETQYF. The rearrangement links TRBV5-4 to TRBJ2-5; 8 nucleotides match TRBD1. From germline, CDR1 is SGHNT and CDR2 YYREEE (reference sequence). V lost 6 bases, J lost 4 bases, and 8 bases stayed unmatched. The CDR3 extends over 14 amino acids.

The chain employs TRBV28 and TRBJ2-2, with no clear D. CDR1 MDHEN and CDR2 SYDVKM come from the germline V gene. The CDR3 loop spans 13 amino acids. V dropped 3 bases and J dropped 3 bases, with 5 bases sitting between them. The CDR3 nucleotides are TGTGCCAGCAGTTTCTCCTACACCGGGGAGCTGTTTTTT. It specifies CASSFSYTGELFF.

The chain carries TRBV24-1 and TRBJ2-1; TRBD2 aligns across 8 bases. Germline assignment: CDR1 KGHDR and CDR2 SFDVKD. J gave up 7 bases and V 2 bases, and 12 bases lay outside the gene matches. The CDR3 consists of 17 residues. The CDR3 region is CATSDSRLAGLWNEQFF. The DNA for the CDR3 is TGTGCCACCAGTGATTCACGGCTAGCGGGCTTATGGAATGAGCAGTTCTTC.

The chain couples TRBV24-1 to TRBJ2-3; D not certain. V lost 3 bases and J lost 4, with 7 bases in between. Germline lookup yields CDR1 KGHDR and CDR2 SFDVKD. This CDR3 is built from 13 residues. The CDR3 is CATSDVSSDTQYF. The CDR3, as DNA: TGTGCCACCAGTGATGTGTCGTCAGATACGCAGTATTTT.

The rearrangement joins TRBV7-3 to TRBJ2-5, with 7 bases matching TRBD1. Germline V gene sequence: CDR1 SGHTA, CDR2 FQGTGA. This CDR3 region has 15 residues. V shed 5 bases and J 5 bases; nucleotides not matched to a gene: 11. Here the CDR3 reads CASSRTGVGLETQYF. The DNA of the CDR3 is TGTGCCAGCAGCCGTACAGGGGTGGGGTTGGAGACCCAGTACTTC.

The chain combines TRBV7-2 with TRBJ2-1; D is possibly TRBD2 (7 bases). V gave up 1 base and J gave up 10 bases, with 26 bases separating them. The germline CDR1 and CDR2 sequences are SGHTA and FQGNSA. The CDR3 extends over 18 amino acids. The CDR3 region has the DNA TGTGCCAGCAGCTTAGTGGGAGGGACGGGGGCTGCGAACGGCGAGCAGTTCTTC. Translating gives CASSLVGGTGAANGEQFF.